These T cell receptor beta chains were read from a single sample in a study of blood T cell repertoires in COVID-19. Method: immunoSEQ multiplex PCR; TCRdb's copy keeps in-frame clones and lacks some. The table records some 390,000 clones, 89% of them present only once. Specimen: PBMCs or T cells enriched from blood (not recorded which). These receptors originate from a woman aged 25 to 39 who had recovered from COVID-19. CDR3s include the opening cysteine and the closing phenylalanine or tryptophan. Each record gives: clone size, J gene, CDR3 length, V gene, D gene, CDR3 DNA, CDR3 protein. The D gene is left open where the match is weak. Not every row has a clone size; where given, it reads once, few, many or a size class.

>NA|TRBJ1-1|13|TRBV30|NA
TGTGCCTGGTCGGACAGAATGAACACTGAAGCTTTCTTT
CAWSDRMNTEAFF
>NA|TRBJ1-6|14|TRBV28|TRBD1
TGTGCCAGCAGTCAACAGGGGTTTAATTCACCCCTCCACTTT
CASSQQGFNSPLHF
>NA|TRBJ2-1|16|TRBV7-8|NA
TGTGCCAGCAGCTTAATGGAAAAGCTTCTCAGGCAAGAGCAGTTCTTC
CASSLMEKLLRQEQFF
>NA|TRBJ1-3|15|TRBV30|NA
TGTGCCTGGAGTGGGCAGTCGATCTCTGGAAACACCATATATTTT
CAWSGQSISGNTIYF
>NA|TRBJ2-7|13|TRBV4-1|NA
TGCGCCAGCAGCGGACACGGGTCCTACGAGCAGTACTTC
CASSGHGSYEQYF
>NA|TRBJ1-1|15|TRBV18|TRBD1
TGTGCCAGCTCAAGTACTCGAGGGGGCGGGACTGAAGCTTTCTTT
CASSSTRGGGTEAFF
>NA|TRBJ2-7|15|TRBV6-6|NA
TGTGCCAGCGAAAACGCTCGGACTAAACCCTACGAGCAGTACTTC
CASENARTKPYEQYF
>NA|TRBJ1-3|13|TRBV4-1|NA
TGCGCCAGCAGCTACGGTTGGGGAAACACCATATATTTT
CASSYGWGNTIYF
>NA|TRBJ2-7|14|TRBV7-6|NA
TGTGCCAGCAGCTCCGGACAGTCAGGCTACGAGCAGTACTTC
CASSSGQSGYEQYF
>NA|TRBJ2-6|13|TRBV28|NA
TGTGCCGCGTTGTCCTCTGGGGCCAACGTCCTGACTTTC
CAALSSGANVLTF
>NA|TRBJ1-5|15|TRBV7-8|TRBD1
TGTGCCAGCAGTTACGCGACAGGGGGCGATCAGCCCCAGCATTTT
CASSYATGGDQPQHF
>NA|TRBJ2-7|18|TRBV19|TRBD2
TGTGCCAGCAAAATACCGGGACTAGCGAACGATGTTTCCCACGAGCAGTACTTC
CASKIPGLANDVSHEQYF
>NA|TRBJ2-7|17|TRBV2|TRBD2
TGTGCCAGCAGTGGGGTGTTTAGCGGGAGTAAGTCTTACGAGCAGTACTTC
CASSGVFSGSKSYEQYF
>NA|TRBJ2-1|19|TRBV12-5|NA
TGTGCTAGTGGTTTGGTACGAGCCGCTGGACTGAGCTCCTACAATGAGCAGTTCTTC
CASGLVRAAGLSSYNEQFF
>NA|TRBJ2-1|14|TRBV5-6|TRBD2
TGTGCCAGCAGCTTGATCGAGCGGGAGGCCCACGGGTTCTTC
CASSLIEREAHGFF
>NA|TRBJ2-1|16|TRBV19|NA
TGTGCCAGTAGTATAGTCACGAATTTAGAAAACAATGAGCAGTTCTTC
CASSIVTNLENNEQFF
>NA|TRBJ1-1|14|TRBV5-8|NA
TGTGCCAGCAGCTCGCTATGGGGGGACACTGAAGCTTTCTTT
CASSSLWGDTEAFF
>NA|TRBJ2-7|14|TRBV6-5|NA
TGTGCCAGCAGCATGGGGCGAAGCTCCTACGAGCAGTACTTC
CASSMGRSSYEQYF
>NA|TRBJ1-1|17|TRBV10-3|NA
TGTGCCATCAGTGAGGACGGACCCTCCGGGATGAACACTGAAGCTTTCTTT
CAISEDGPSGMNTEAFF
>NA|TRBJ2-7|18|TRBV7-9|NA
TGTGCCAGCAGCTCACGACGTAGAGTGGCAGGGGATGCCTACGAGCAGTACTTC
CASSSRRRVAGDAYEQYF
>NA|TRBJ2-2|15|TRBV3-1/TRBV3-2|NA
TGTGCCAGCAGCCATACACAGGGTATTATAGGGGAGCTGTTTTTT
CASSHTQGIIGELFF
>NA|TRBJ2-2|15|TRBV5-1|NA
TGCGCCAGCAGCTCGCGAGTAGTCGGCACCGGGGAGCTGTTTTTT
CASSSRVVGTGELFF
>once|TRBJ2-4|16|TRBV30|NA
TGTGCCTGGAGTTCGAAGGGAGACTTAGCCAAAAACATTCAGTACTTC
CAWSSKGDLAKNIQYF
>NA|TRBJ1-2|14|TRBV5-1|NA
TGCGCCAGCAGCTTCCAGGGGATCAACTATGGCTACACCTTC
CASSFQGINYGYTF
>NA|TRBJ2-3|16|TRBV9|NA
TGTGCCAGCAGCGTAGTCTTGGGGCAGGGAACAGATACGCAGTATTTT
CASSVVLGQGTDTQYF
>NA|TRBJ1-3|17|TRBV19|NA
TGTGCCAGTAGTATAGTAAGGGGAGGAACGCAAGGAAACACCATATATTTT
CASSIVRGGTQGNTIYF
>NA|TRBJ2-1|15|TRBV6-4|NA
TGTGCCAGCAGTGACACACAGGGTTCTTTGGATGAGCAGTTCTTC
CASSDTQGSLDEQFF
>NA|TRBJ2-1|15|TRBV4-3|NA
TGCGCCAGCAGCCAGGGGGGGCCCCCCTACAATGAGCAGTTCTTC
CASSQGGPPYNEQFF
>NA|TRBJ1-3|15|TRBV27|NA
TGTGCCCGCTGGGGGAGGGCTGGCCCCGGAAACACCATATATTTT
CARWGRAGPGNTIYF
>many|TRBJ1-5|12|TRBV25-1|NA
TGTGCCAGCAGTGAAGGGAGTCAGCCCCAGCATTTT
CASSEGSQPQHF
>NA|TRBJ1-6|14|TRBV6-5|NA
TGTGCCAGCAGTTATGGGGGCATCAATTCACCCCTCCACTTT
CASSYGGINSPLHF
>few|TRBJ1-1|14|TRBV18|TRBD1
TGTGCCAGCTCACGGGACAGGGGGAAGACTGAAGCTTTCTTT
CASSRDRGKTEAFF
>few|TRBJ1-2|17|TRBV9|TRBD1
TGTGCCAGCAGCGTAAAGGGGGCGGTAGGGACTAACTATGGCTACACCTTC
CASSVKGAVGTNYGYTF
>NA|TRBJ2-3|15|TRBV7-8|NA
TGTGCCAGCAGCTTAGCGTCCCCAGCAGGGTCATCGCAGTATTTT
CASSLASPAGSSQYF
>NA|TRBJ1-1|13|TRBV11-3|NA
TGTGCCAGCAGCGCGACAGGGAACACTGAAGCTTTCTTT
CASSATGNTEAFF
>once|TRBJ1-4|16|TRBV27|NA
TGTGCCAGCAGTCCGTGGGAGGCACGTCCAAATGAAAAACTGTTTTTT
CASSPWEARPNEKLFF
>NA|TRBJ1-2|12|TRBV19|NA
TGTGCCAGTAGTACCCTTAATAGTGGCTACACCTTC
CASSTLNSGYTF
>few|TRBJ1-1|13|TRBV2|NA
TGTGCCAGCAGTGAAGGGCAGTCTCCTGAAGCTTTCTTT
CASSEGQSPEAFF
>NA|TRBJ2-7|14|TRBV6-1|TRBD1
TGTGCCAGCAGTCGTTTAAGGACAGGGGACGGGCAGTACTTC
CASSRLRTGDGQYF
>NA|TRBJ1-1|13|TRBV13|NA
TGTGCCAGCAGCCTGAGGACAGCAGGAGGAGCTTTCTTT
CASSLRTAGGAFF
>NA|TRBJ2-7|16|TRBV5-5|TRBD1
TGTGCCAGCAGCTTGGTCGGACAGGGGGCAAGCTACGAGCAGTACTTC
CASSLVGQGASYEQYF
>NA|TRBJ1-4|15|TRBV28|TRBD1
TGTGCCAGCAGTTCCTACAGGGACAGTAATGAAAAACTGTTTTTT
CASSSYRDSNEKLFF
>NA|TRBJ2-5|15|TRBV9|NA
TGTGCCAGCAGCGTATCGGCAGGGGGAGGAGAGACCCAGTACTTC
CASSVSAGGGETQYF
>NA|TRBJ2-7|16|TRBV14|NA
TGTGCCAGCAGCCAAGAGGTTAACAGGGGAGGCTACGAGCAGTACTTC
CASSQEVNRGGYEQYF
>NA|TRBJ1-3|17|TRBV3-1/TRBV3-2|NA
TGTGCCAGCAGCCAATGGGGGCAGGATGGCTCTGGAAACACCATATATTTT
CASSQWGQDGSGNTIYF
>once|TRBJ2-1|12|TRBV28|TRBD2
TGTGCCAGCAGTTTCCTAGCGGATGAGCAGTTCTTC
CASSFLADEQFF
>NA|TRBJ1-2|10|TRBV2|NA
TGTGCCAGCAGCGGCTATGGCTACACCTTC
CASSGYGYTF
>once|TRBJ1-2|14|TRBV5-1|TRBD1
TGCGCCAGCAGCTCGGGACAGGGGCTCTCTGGCTACACCTTC
CASSSGQGLSGYTF
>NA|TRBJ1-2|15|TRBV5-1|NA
TGCGCCAGCAGCCGCGATCCCACGGAGGACTATGGCTACACCTTC
CASSRDPTEDYGYTF
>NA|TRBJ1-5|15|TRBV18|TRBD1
TGTGCCAGCTCTCGGGACAGGGCGGGTAGTCAGCCCCAGCATTTT
CASSRDRAGSQPQHF
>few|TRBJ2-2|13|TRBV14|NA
TGTGCCAGCAGCCAACAAGCCCTCGGGGAGCTGTTTTTT
CASSQQALGELFF
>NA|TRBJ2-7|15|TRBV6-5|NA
TGTGCCAGCAGTTACGGGCAGTCCTTACCCTACGAGCAGTACTTC
CASSYGQSLPYEQYF
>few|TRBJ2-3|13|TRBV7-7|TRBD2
TGTGCTAGCAGTCCTATAGCGGGGAATACGCAGTATTTT
CASSPIAGNTQYF
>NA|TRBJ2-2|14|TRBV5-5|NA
TGTGCCAGCAGCTTGGTGGCTAACACCGGGGAGCTGTTTTTT
CASSLVANTGELFF
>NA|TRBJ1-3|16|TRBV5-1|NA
TGCGCCAGCAGCTTGGACGGGAGCTTTTCTGGAAACACCATATATTTT
CASSLDGSFSGNTIYF
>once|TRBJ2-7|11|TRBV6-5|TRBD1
TGTGCCAGCGTAAACGCGCAGGGGGCCCTTTTC
CASVNAQGALF